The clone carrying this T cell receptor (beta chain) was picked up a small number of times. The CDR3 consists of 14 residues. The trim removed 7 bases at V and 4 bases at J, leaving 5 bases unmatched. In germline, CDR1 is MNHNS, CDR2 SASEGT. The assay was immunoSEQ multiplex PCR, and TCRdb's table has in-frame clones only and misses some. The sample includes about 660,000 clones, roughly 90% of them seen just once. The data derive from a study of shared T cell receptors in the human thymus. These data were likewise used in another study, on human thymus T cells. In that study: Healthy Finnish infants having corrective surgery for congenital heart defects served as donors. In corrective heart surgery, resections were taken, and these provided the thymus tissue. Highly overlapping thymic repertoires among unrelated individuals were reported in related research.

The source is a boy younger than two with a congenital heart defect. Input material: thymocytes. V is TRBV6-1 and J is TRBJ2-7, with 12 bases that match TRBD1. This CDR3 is CASIEGQGAYEQYF. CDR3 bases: TGTGCCAGCATTGAGGGACAGGGGGCTTACGAGCAGTACTTC.